Each of the 18 T cell receptor beta chains below was sequenced from the same sample in a study of tumor-infiltrating lymphocytes in primary liver carcinoma. Constant-region priming of around 500 ng total RNA yielded TCR beta cDNA. The TCR beta library was amplified through three nested multiplex PCR rounds in a modified ARM-PCR procedure. Amplification in the first two PCR rounds was performed using TRBV1-TRBV30 forward primers and a C-beta reverse primer for 10 cycles each. MiXCR, applied by TCRdb to the multiplex PCR reads, yields one record per CDR3 protein. The table includes 95,000 to 100,000 distinct CDR3 sequences, approximately 70% detected once. Total RNA and DNA came together from approximately 20-30 mg of bulk tissue without cell sorting. Input material: liver tumor tissue from sampling region 2. Subset: tumor region T2, inferior pole. These receptors originate from an older woman with primary liver carcinoma and hepatitis B virus infection.

The table lists this clonotype with a few counts. An end of the junction does not agree with germline; a read error may underlie this. The chain has TRBV5-1 and TRBJ2-1; 12 nucleotides match TRBD1. The CDR3 is 18 amino acids. CDR1 and CDR2 from the germline V gene are SGHRS and YFSETQ. The CDR3 bases are TGTGCCAGCAGCCCGGAACCCGGTGGGGACAGGGGGCGCAATGGGCAGTTCTTC. It codes for CASSPEPGGDRGRNGQFF.

This clonotype was detected only once. The CDR3 ends on some other residue instead of the conserved phenylalanine or tryptophan, so this is likely a read error. The DNA is omitted, as the CDR3 cannot be located on it reliably, and the CDR3 follows TCRdb's listing. The chain recombines TRBV28 with TRBJ1-1; the table's D call TRBD1 went unverified against the DNA. The CDR3 totals 15 residues, both ends included. Germline values: CDR1 MDHEN, CDR2 SYDVKM. This CDR3 is CASSPGGAGSTEAIS.

The chain has TRBV29-1 and TRBJ2-2; a possible D gene is TRBD2 (6 bases). Per germline, CDR1 SQVTM and CDR2 ANQGSEA. This CDR3 region has 17 residues. Trimming stripped 6 bases from V and 5 bases from J, with 25 bases between. The CDR3 reads CSVQTSRSAVGTGELFF. The CDR3 DNA is TGCAGCGTGCAAACTAGCAGGAGCGCCGTTGGGACCGGGGAGCTGTTTTTT.

This clonotype was recorded many times. V is TRBV2 and J is TRBJ1-5; no clear D gene. Germline V CDR1 and CDR2: SNHLY, FYNNEI. V was cut by 5 bases and J by 15 bases, with 14 bases left in between. CDR3 length equals 11 residues. The CDR3: CASSQEGNRHF. For the CDR3, the DNA is TGTGCCAGCAGTCAGGAGGGTAATCGGCATTTT.

This clonotype was counted a single time. The chain has TRBV11-2 and TRBJ2-5, with 8 bases lining up with TRBD1. Losses at the gene ends were 5 bases for V and 5 bases for J; bases not matched to a gene: 7. CDR1 is SGHAT and CDR2 is FQNNGV in the germline V gene. This CDR3 is built from 14 residues. In DNA, the CDR3 is TGTGCCAGCAGCCACAGGGGGGCCGGGGAGACCCAGTACTTC. Amino acids: CASSHRGAGETQYF.

To note about this clonotype: This may arise from a read error, as a much more abundant clone is one base away. Since no conserved phenylalanine or tryptophan closes the CDR3, a read error is the likely cause. V gene TRBV7-9 combines with J gene TRBJ1-1; D gene uncertain. V was cut by 5 bases and J by 3 bases, with 10 bases left in between. The V gene's germline CDR1 is SEHNR and CDR2 FQNEAQ (reference sequence). CDR3 length: 13 amino acids. Written as DNA, the CDR3 is TGTGCCAGCAGCCCAGACGGTTACACTGAAGCTTTCTCT. Translated, it gives CASSPDGYTEAFS.

Worth noting for this clonotype: A read error is possible here, since a much larger clone lies one base away. The chain employs TRBV6-2 or TRBV6-3 and TRBJ2-1; D is possibly TRBD1 or TRBD2 (5 bases each). The germline CDR1 and CDR2 sequences are MNHEY and SVGEGT. The CDR3 totals 14 residues. The V end lost 3 bases, the J end lost 4 bases, and 10 bases lay between the germline ends. CDR3 in amino acids: CASSYREGYNEQFF. In DNA form, the CDR3 reads TGTGCCAGCAGTTATCGAGAGGGGTACAATGAGCAGTTCTTC.

Concerning this clonotype: A read error is possible here, since a much larger clone lies one base away. V and J are TRBV28 and TRBJ2-1; 7 bases map to TRBD2. This CDR3 contains 14 residues. Trimming cost V 4 bases and J 6 bases; bases outside gene matches: 6. Looked up from germline, CDR1 is MDHEN and CDR2 is SYDVKM. DNA of the CDR3: TGTGCCAGCAGTTGCTCCGGGACTATCAATGAGCAGTTCTTC. Translated: CASSCSGTINEQFF. Full variable domain (remainder filled in from reference TRBV28 and TRBJ2-1): DVKVTQSSRYLVKRTGEKVFLECVQDMDHENMFWYRQDPGLGLRLIYFSYDVKMKEKGDIPEGYSVSREKKERFSLILESASTNQTSMYLCASSCSGTINEQFFGPGTRLTVL.

The chain carries TRBV5-1 and TRBJ2-1; a weak D match, TRBD2 (6 bases). Trimming left V 4 bases short and J 12 bases short, with 23 bases between. Germline CDR1 reads SGHRS; CDR2 reads YFSETQ. The CDR3 runs to 15 residues. The CDR3 region has the DNA TGCGCCAGCAGCCCGGATGGGGTAACGGGGGATGGGCAGTTCTTC. Amino acids: CASSPDGVTGDGQFF. Drawing the rest from reference TRBV5-1 and TRBJ2-1, the complete variable domain is KAGVTQTPRYLIKTRGQQVTLSCSPISGHRSVSWYQQTPGQGLQFLFEYFSETQRNKGNFPGRFSGRQFSNSRSEMNVSTLELGDSALYLCASSPDGVTGDGQFFGPGTRLTVL.

Comment on this clonotype: Germline and junction disagree at one end, which may indicate a read error. The CDR3 here is CASSEMPSDSSGASVLIF. The CDR3 bases are TGTGCCAGCAGTGAAATGCCCTCGGATAGCTCTGGGGCCAGCGTCCTGATTTTC. The chain joins TRBV6-1 to TRBJ2-6; a possible D gene is TRBD1 (5 bases). The CDR3 runs 18 residues. Per the germline V gene, CDR1 is MNHNS and CDR2 is SASEGT.

To note about this clonotype: The CDR3 does not close with the conserved phenylalanine or tryptophan, likely indicating a read error. The chain couples TRBV7-9 to TRBJ2-2; D unclear. Looked up from germline, CDR1 is SEHNR and CDR2 is FQNEAQ (reference sequence). Deletions cut 1 base from V and 7 bases from J, with 10 bases between. The CDR3 runs 14 residues. The DNA of the CDR3 is TGTGCCAGCAGCTTAGAAGGTTTGGGCGGGGAGCTGTTTTAT. It yields the protein CASSLEGLGGELFY.

This clonotype was seen more than once but under ten times. The chain employs TRBV20-1 and TRBJ2-4; D is possibly TRBD1 (5 bases). The CDR3 sequence is 17 residues long. Germline lookup yields CDR1 DFQATT and CDR2 SNEGSKA (reference sequence). The V end lost 1 base, the J end lost 0 bases, and 16 bases lay between the germline ends. CDR3 in amino acids: CSARAPQDPLAKNIQYF. In DNA, the CDR3 is TGCAGTGCTAGAGCCCCACAGGACCCCCTAGCCAAAAACATTCAGTACTTC.

The J gene is TRBJ1-5, the V gene TRBV12-3 or TRBV12-4, with no clear D. The DNA end favors TRBJ2-3, so the J call may be wrong. The CDR3 is made up of 13 amino acids. CDR3 amino acids: CASSLVGNQPQYF. The CDR3 DNA follows: TGTGCCAGCAGTTTAGTAGGAAATCAACCCCAGTATTTT.

This rearrangement joins TRBV24-1 to TRBJ2-3, with D hard to call. The CDR3 spans 15 residues. Looked up from germline, CDR1 is KGHDR and CDR2 is SFDVKD. The germline V and J ends were trimmed by 4 bases and 6 bases, with 16 bases remaining between them. CDR3 sequence (DNA): TGTGCCACCAGTGACCCCGGGTCCATTTTGGATACGCAGTATTTT. Residues: CATSDPGSILDTQYF.

Remarks on this clonotype: One junction end does not reproduce the germline sequence, and a read error may be involved. This chain links TRBV29-1 with TRBJ2-7, with TRBD2 identical over 10 bases. The CDR3 is 13 residues long. Germline loops: CDR1 SQVTM, CDR2 ANQGSEA. In DNA, the CDR3 is TGCAGTGTTGATAGCGGGAGGACTAGCAAGCAGTACTTC. It codes for CSVDSGRTSKQYF.

With regard to this clonotype: Mismatch with germline at one junction end may stem from a read error. The chain has TRBV6-5 and TRBJ2-2; possibly TRBD1 or TRBD2 for D (5 bases each). The CDR3 extends over 17 amino acids. The germline V gene has CDR1 MNHEY and CDR2 SVGAGI. This CDR3 is CASSYGRGRCNTGELFF. The CDR3 bases are TGTGCCAGCAGTTACGGTCGGGGCCGATGTAACACAGGGGAGCTGTTTTTT.

Of note for this clonotype: This clone may be a read error of a much larger clone one base away. The conserved final phenylalanine or tryptophan is absent from the CDR3, which likely points to a read error. This rearrangement joins TRBV30 to TRBJ2-1; D is perhaps TRBD1 (5 bases). The germline V and J ends were trimmed by 2 bases and 4 bases, with 18 bases remaining between them. The CDR3 is 16 amino acids. Germline V CDR1 and CDR2: GTSNPN, SVGIG (reference sequence). The CDR3 spells CAWSLRKGNLYNEQFV. The CDR3 DNA follows: TGTGCCTGGAGTCTTCGCAAGGGGAACCTTTACAATGAGCAGTTCGTC.

This clonotype has only one observation. The germline gene is not matched at one end of the junction; a read error may be the cause. The chain carries TRBV11-2 and TRBJ2-1, with TRBD1 matching over 7 bases. CDR1 is SGHAT and CDR2 is FQNNGV in the germline V gene. This CDR3 is built from 12 residues. CDR3 amino acids: CASGLVFTGEAF. Here the CDR3 DNA reads TGTGCCAGCGGCTTAGTTTTCACAGGGGAAGCCTTC.